This is a list of T cell receptor beta chains from one sample in a study of T cell responses to AZD1222 COVID-19 vaccine. TCRdb's table, derived via immunoSEQ multiplex PCR, lists solely in-frame clones and lacks some. The sample yields fewer than 85,000 clones, 83% seen once. The input for sequencing was peripheral blood, taken 28 days after the second AZD1222 dose. The receptor set was obtained from an adult who received the AZD1222 COVID-19 vaccine. Each CDR3 is given with its conserved first and last residue. The order of the fields is CDR3 protein, CDR3 DNA, D gene, V gene, J gene, clone size. D genes are given only for firm matches. Clone size is stated in some rows and not others, as once, few, many or a class when expanded.

CDR3: CASSFERGNYEQYF; DNA: TGTGCCAGCAGCTTTGAGCGGGGAAACTACGAGCAGTACTTC; D: TRBD2; V: TRBV7-8; J: TRBJ2-7; size: .
CDR3: CASSLGDWVDNYGYTF; DNA: TGTGCCAGCAGTTTGGGGGATTGGGTAGATAACTATGGCTACACCTTC; D: .; V: TRBV28; J: TRBJ1-2; size: .
CDR3: CASSQGRLGTEAFF; DNA: TGTGCCAGCAGCCAGGGTCGGTTGGGCACTGAAGCTTTCTTT; D: .; V: TRBV3-1/TRBV3-2; J: TRBJ1-1; size: .
CDR3: CASSSGQGGQPQHF; DNA: TGTGCCAGCAGCTCCGGACAGGGTGGTCAGCCCCAGCATTTT; D: TRBD1; V: TRBV6-5; J: TRBJ1-5; size: .
CDR3: CASSPPTRNEQYF; DNA: TGTGCCAGCAGCCCCCCTACTAGAAACGAGCAGTACTTC; D: .; V: TRBV28; J: TRBJ2-7; size: .
CDR3: CATAGGARGTEAFF; DNA: TGTGCCACCGCAGGGGGGGCGCGTGGCACTGAAGCTTTCTTT; D: TRBD1; V: TRBV10-3; J: TRBJ1-1; size: .
CDR3: CASSARQGTNEKLFF; DNA: TGCGCCAGCAGCGCAAGACAGGGAACTAATGAAAAACTGTTTTTT; D: TRBD1; V: TRBV5-1; J: TRBJ1-4; size: once
CDR3: CASSPVTSGKNNEQFF; DNA: TGTGCCAGCTCCCCTGTGACTAGCGGAAAGAACAATGAGCAGTTCTTC; D: TRBD2; V: TRBV18; J: TRBJ2-1; size: .
CDR3: CAWSEFWDRVSEQYF; DNA: TGTGCCTGGAGTGAGTTCTGGGACAGGGTCTCCGAGCAGTACTTC; D: TRBD1; V: TRBV30; J: TRBJ2-7; size: .
CDR3: CAWSSPVSEAFF; DNA: TGTGCCTGGAGCTCCCCGGTGAGTGAAGCTTTCTTT; D: .; V: TRBV30; J: TRBJ1-1; size: .
CDR3: CASSEGWTGEEQFF; DNA: TGTGCCAGCAGTGAAGGCTGGACAGGGGAAGAGCAGTTCTTC; D: TRBD1; V: TRBV6-1; J: TRBJ2-1; size: .
CDR3: CASSPAQVHGYTF; DNA: TGTGCCAGTAGTCCCGCACAGGTCCATGGCTACACCTTC; D: .; V: TRBV19; J: TRBJ1-2; size: .
CDR3: CASSDGQGARNTEAFF; DNA: TGCGCCAGCAGCGATGGACAGGGGGCCCGGAACACTGAAGCTTTCTTT; D: TRBD1; V: TRBV5-1; J: TRBJ1-1; size: .
CDR3: CASSFGTGPFLRF; DNA: TGTGCCAGCAGCTTCGGGACAGGGCCCTTCCTTAGGTTC; D: TRBD1; V: TRBV5-6; J: TRBJ2-7; size: .
CDR3: CASRQGVGSTEAFF; DNA: TGTGCCAGCAGGCAGGGGGTGGGGAGCACTGAAGCTTTCTTT; D: TRBD1; V: TRBV3-1/TRBV3-2; J: TRBJ1-1; size: .
CDR3: CASSTNPNNEQFF; DNA: TGTGCCAGCAGCACGAACCCTAACAATGAGCAGTTCTTC; D: .; V: TRBV11-2; J: TRBJ2-1; size: .
CDR3: CASSPGLALTYEQYF; DNA: TGTGCCAGCAGCCCGGGACTAGCGCTTACCTACGAGCAGTACTTC; D: TRBD2; V: TRBV7-9; J: TRBJ2-7; size: .
CDR3: CATSRLRNKNTEAFF; DNA: TGTGCCACCAGCAGATTGAGGAATAAGAACACTGAAGCTTTCTTT; D: .; V: TRBV15; J: TRBJ1-1; size: .
CDR3: CAISGRDREQPQHF; DNA: TGTGCCATCAGTGGCCGGGACAGGGAACAGCCCCAGCATTTT; D: TRBD1; V: TRBV10-3; J: TRBJ1-5; size: .
CDR3: CAWTREDLKELFF; DNA: TGTGCCTGGACCCGGGAGGACCTTAAGGAACTGTTTTTT; D: .; V: TRBV30; J: TRBJ1-4; size: few
CDR3: CASGGTVGEQYF; DNA: TGTGCCAGTGGGGGGACAGTGGGAGAGCAGTACTTC; D: .; V: TRBV2; J: TRBJ2-7; size: .
CDR3: CASSFGSRDTQYF; DNA: TGTGCCAGCAGCTTTGGATCAAGAGATACGCAGTATTTT; D: .; V: TRBV11-1; J: TRBJ2-3; size: .
CDR3: CAWSPELGHSNYGYTF; DNA: TGTGCCTGGAGTCCCGAATTGGGACATTCTAACTATGGCTACACCTTC; D: .; V: TRBV30; J: TRBJ1-2; size: .
CDR3: CASSQTSGGVGNTEAFF; DNA: TGTGCCAGCAGCCAAACGTCAGGGGGCGTAGGGAACACTGAAGCTTTCTTT; D: TRBD1; V: TRBV13; J: TRBJ1-1; size: .
CDR3: CASRTLGYTGELFF; DNA: TGCGCCAGCAGGACCTTGGGGTACACCGGGGAGCTGTTTTTT; D: .; V: TRBV4-1; J: TRBJ2-2; size: once
CDR3: CASSRDNRGTNEKLFF; DNA: TGTGCCAGCAGCCGGGACAACAGGGGGACTAATGAAAAACTGTTTTTT; D: TRBD1; V: TRBV7-6; J: TRBJ1-4; size: .
CDR3: CASSPARDQPQHF; DNA: TGTGCCAGCAGCCCTGCGAGGGATCAGCCCCAGCATTTT; D: .; V: TRBV7-3; J: TRBJ1-5; size: .
CDR3: CASSPGTGGGYGYTF; DNA: TGTGCCAGCAGTCCGGGGACAGGGGGCGGCTATGGCTACACCTTC; D: TRBD1; V: TRBV27; J: TRBJ1-2; size: .
CDR3: CASSILGEAGGDSPLHF; DNA: TGTGCCAGTAGTATCCTCGGAGAGGCAGGGGGAGATTCACCCCTCCACTTT; D: TRBD1; V: TRBV19; J: TRBJ1-6; size: .
CDR3: CASSPPRQDSGNTIYF; DNA: TGTGCCAGTAGTCCCCCGCGACAGGATTCTGGAAACACCATATATTTT; D: .; V: TRBV19; J: TRBJ1-3; size: .
CDR3: CASSWGTGSNTEAFF; DNA: TGTGCCAGCAGCTGGGGCACGGGGTCTAACACTGAAGCTTTCTTT; D: .; V: TRBV5-4; J: TRBJ1-1; size: .
CDR3: CASSQEDRNNQPQHF; DNA: TGTGCCAGCAGCCAAGAGGACAGGAACAATCAGCCCCAGCATTTT; D: TRBD1; V: TRBV4-2; J: TRBJ1-5; size: .
CDR3: CASSPVQGAFYNEQFF; DNA: TGCGCCAGCAGCCCAGTCCAGGGGGCGTTCTACAATGAGCAGTTCTTC; D: TRBD1; V: TRBV5-1; J: TRBJ2-1; size: .
CDR3: CASSKVEPRRDTQYF; DNA: TGTGCCAGCAGCAAAGTAGAGCCCCGAAGGGATACGCAGTATTTT; D: .; V: TRBV21-1; J: TRBJ2-3; size: .
CDR3: CAWMNPGTTDTQYF; DNA: TGTGCCTGGATGAACCCGGGGACTACAGATACGCAGTATTTT; D: .; V: TRBV30; J: TRBJ2-3; size: .
CDR3: CSASRGQPYEQYF; DNA: TGCAGTGCTAGTCGGGGACAACCCTACGAGCAGTACTTC; D: .; V: TRBV20-1; J: TRBJ2-7; size: .
CDR3: CASSREAGPSSYEQYF; DNA: TGCGCCAGCAGCCGGGAGGCGGGGCCGAGCTCCTACGAGCAGTACTTC; D: TRBD2; V: TRBV5-1; J: TRBJ2-7; size: .
CDR3: CASSLEGGRSEKLFF; DNA: TGTGCCAGCAGCTTAGAGGGGGGGCGGAGTGAAAAACTGTTTTTT; D: .; V: TRBV7-2; J: TRBJ1-4; size: .
CDR3: CAIKEAGGTSTDTQYF; DNA: TGTGCCATCAAGGAAGCGGGAGGGACTAGCACAGATACGCAGTATTTT; D: TRBD2; V: TRBV10-3; J: TRBJ2-3; size: .
CDR3: CASSQERSISISYTF; DNA: TGCGCCAGCAGCCAAGAACGGTCAATATCAATAAGCTACACCTTC; D: .; V: TRBV4-3; J: TRBJ1-2; size: .
CDR3: CASSLAWSSRGNTIYF; DNA: TGTGCCAGCAGCTTAGCGTGGTCCTCACGGGGAAACACCATATATTTT; D: .; V: TRBV7-9; J: TRBJ1-3; size: .
CDR3: CASSLALGTNEKLFF; DNA: TGCGCCAGCAGCCTGGCGTTGGGGACTAATGAAAAACTGTTTTTT; D: .; V: TRBV4-1; J: TRBJ1-4; size: .
CDR3: CASSLESSGFQTYEQYF; DNA: TGCGCCAGCAGCTTGGAGTCTAGCGGCTTCCAGACTTACGAGCAGTACTTC; D: TRBD2; V: TRBV5-1; J: TRBJ2-7; size: .
CDR3: CAWRGSPVGETQYF; DNA: TGTGCCTGGAGGGGGTCCCCGGTCGGGGAGACCCAGTACTTC; D: .; V: TRBV30; J: TRBJ2-5; size: .
CDR3: CASSPRGGQNTEAFF; DNA: TGTGCCAGCAGCCCCCGAGGGGGTCAGAACACTGAAGCTTTCTTT; D: .; V: TRBV7-2; J: TRBJ1-1; size: .
CDR3: CASIRPGREAFF; DNA: TGCGCCAGCATCCGGCCGGGTCGTGAAGCTTTCTTT; D: .; V: TRBV10-1; J: TRBJ1-1; size: few
CDR3: CAWSWDRGDEQFF; DNA: TGTGCCTGGAGCTGGGACAGGGGGGATGAGCAGTTCTTC; D: TRBD1; V: TRBV30; J: TRBJ2-1; size: .
CDR3: CATSDYMGNIQYF; DNA: TGTGCCACCAGTGATTACATGGGAAACATTCAGTACTTC; D: .; V: TRBV24-1; J: TRBJ2-4; size: once
CDR3: CASSVTSGRAGTGELFF; DNA: TGTGCCAGTAGTGTTACTAGCGGGAGGGCCGGCACCGGGGAGCTGTTTTTT; D: TRBD2; V: TRBV19; J: TRBJ2-2; size: .
CDR3: CASSEARQYNSPLHF; DNA: TGTGCCAGCAGTGAAGCTAGGCAGTATAATTCACCCCTCCACTTT; D: .; V: TRBV2; J: TRBJ1-6; size: .
CDR3: CAWSGKGLAAYNEQFF; DNA: TGTGCCTGGAGCGGAAAGGGACTAGCGGCATACAATGAGCAGTTCTTC; D: TRBD2; V: TRBV30; J: TRBJ2-1; size: .
CDR3: CASSVGGIGMNEKLFF; DNA: TGTGCCAGCAGCGTAGGGGGAATAGGAATGAATGAAAAACTGTTTTTT; D: .; V: TRBV9; J: TRBJ1-4; size: .
CDR3: CASSSYRQGSDTQYF; DNA: TGTGCCAGCAGTTCTTATAGACAGGGGTCAGATACGCAGTATTTT; D: TRBD1; V: TRBV27; J: TRBJ2-3; size: once
CDR3: CASSLARGEEEQYF; DNA: TGTGCCAGCAGCTTAGCGCGCGGAGAGGAGGAGCAGTACTTC; D: .; V: TRBV7-9; J: TRBJ2-7; size: .